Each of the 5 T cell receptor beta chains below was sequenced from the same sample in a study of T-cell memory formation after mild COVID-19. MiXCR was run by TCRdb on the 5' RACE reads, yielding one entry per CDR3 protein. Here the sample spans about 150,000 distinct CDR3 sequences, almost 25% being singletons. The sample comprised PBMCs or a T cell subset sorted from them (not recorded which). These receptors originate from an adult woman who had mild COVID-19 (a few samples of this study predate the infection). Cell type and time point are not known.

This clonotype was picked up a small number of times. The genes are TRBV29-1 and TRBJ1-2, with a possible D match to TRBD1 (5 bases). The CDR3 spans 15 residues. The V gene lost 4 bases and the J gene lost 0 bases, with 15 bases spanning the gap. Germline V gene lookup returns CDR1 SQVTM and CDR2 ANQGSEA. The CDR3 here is CSVGFGLTANYGYTF. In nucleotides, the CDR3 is TGCAGCGTTGGGTTCGGATTGACAGCTAACTATGGCTACACCTTC.

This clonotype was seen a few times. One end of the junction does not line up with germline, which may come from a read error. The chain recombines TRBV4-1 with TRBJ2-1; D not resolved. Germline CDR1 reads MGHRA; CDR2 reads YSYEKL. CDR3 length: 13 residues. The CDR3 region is CASSPQPGPWAIF. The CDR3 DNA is TGCGCCAGCAGCCCACAACCGGGCCCCTGGGCGATCTTC.

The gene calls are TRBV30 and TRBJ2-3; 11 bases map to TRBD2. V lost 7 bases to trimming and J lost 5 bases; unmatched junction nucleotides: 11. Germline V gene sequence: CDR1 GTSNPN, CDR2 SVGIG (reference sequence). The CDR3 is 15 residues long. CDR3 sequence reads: CAFTLSGGARDTQYF. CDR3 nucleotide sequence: TGTGCCTTCACTCTTAGCGGGGGGGCCAGAGATACGCAGTATTTT.

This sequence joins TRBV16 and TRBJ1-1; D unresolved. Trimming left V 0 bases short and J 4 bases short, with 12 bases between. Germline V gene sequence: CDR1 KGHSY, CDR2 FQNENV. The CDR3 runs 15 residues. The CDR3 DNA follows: TGTGCCAGCAGCCAATCGGTGGCAGGTGGCACTGAAGCTTTCTTT. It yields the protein CASSQSVAGGTEAFF.

The DNA for the CDR3 is TGTGCCAGCACCCTGACAGGGATATACAATGAGCAGTTCTTC. This encodes CASTLTGIYNEQFF. This chain links TRBV12-3 or TRBV12-4 with TRBJ2-1, with 7 bases identical to TRBD1. The CDR3 totals 14 residues. The V and J ends lost 7 bases and 4 bases, in that order; junction bases with no gene match: 7.